Listed below are T cell receptor beta chains from one sample, sequenced in a study of blood T cell repertoires in COVID-19. TCRdb's copy holds only in-frame clones and misses some; the assay was immunoSEQ multiplex PCR. The sample records roughly 190,000 clones, about 86% being singletons. Material: peripheral blood. These receptors were obtained from a man aged 30 to 45 with active or convalescent COVID-19. CDR3s include the opening cysteine and the closing phenylalanine or tryptophan. A D gene is named only where the DNA matches it firmly. Where a row states a size, it is once, few, many or the class of an expanded clone; other rows omit it.

.	TRBD1	TRBV11-2	TRBJ1-2	CASSLEQGNYGYTF	TGTGCCAGCAGCCTCGAACAGGGGAACTATGGCTACACCTTC
.	.	TRBV28	TRBJ1-2	CASSLQGTRRGYTF	TGTGCCAGCAGTTTACAAGGGACAAGGCGGGGCTACACCTTC
.	.	TRBV6-2/TRBV6-3	TRBJ2-7	CASSSSSGTFRYEQYF	TGTGCCAGCAGTTCCTCGAGCGGGACATTCCGCTACGAGCAGTACTTC
.	.	TRBV28	TRBJ1-2	CASSLGVTGYTF	TGTGCCAGCAGTCTCGGGGTGACCGGCTACACCTTC
.	TRBD1	TRBV5-1	TRBJ1-6	CASSLGTGDNSPLHF	TGCGCCAGCAGCCTCGGGACAGGGGATAATTCACCCCTCCACTTT
.	.	TRBV19	TRBJ1-3	CASSMGFRGRSGNTIYF	TGTGCCAGTAGTATGGGCTTCAGGGGAAGGAGTGGAAACACCATATATTTT
few	.	TRBV9	TRBJ1-1	CASSVLQRGEAFF	TGTGCCAGCAGCGTCCTCCAGCGGGGTGAAGCTTTCTTT
.	.	TRBV6-2/TRBV6-3	TRBJ2-1	CASSYKAAANEQFF	TGTGCCAGCAGTTACAAGGCAGCGGCCAATGAGCAGTTCTTC
.	.	TRBV7-9	TRBJ1-3	CASRFYDRFSGNTIYF	TGTGCCAGCAGATTCTACGACAGGTTCTCTGGAAACACCATATATTTT
.	TRBD1	TRBV24-1	TRBJ2-1	CATSSRTGGLNEQFF	TGTGCCACCAGCTCCCGGACAGGGGGCCTAAATGAGCAGTTCTTC
.	.	TRBV7-2	TRBJ2-7	CASSLGRQREQYF	TGTGCCAGCAGTCTTGGAAGACAACGCGAGCAGTACTTC
once	.	TRBV4-3	TRBJ2-1	CASSQESPDNEQFF	TGCGCCAGCAGCCAAGAATCCCCGGACAATGAGCAGTTCTTC
.	.	TRBV9	TRBJ2-3	CASSASADTQYF	TGTGCCAGCAGCGCTTCGGCAGATACGCAGTATTTT
.	TRBD2	TRBV7-9	TRBJ2-3	CASRNSTTGRALGTDTQYF	TGTGCCAGCAGAAACTCCACAACGGGGAGGGCCCTCGGCACAGATACGCAGTATTTT
.	TRBD1	TRBV19	TRBJ1-1	CASSIWGRGHTEAFF	TGTGCCAGTAGTATCTGGGGTAGGGGGCACACTGAAGCTTTCTTT
.	.	TRBV28	TRBJ1-1	CASRERDTEAFF	TGTGCCAGCAGAGAGAGGGACACTGAAGCTTTCTTT
.	TRBD1	TRBV7-2	TRBJ1-2	CASSLDRTNGYTF	TGTGCCAGCAGCCTGGACAGGACAAATGGCTACACCTTC
few	.	TRBV9	TRBJ1-5	CASSVGFTNQPQHF	TGTGCCAGCAGCGTAGGATTCACAAATCAGCCCCAGCATTTT
.	.	TRBV20-1	TRBJ1-1	CSAEGGTEAFF	TGCAGTGCTGAGGGAGGGACTGAAGCTTTCTTT
.	.	TRBV11-2	TRBJ2-1	CASSLGPYSDVEQFF	TGTGCCAGCAGCTTAGGGCCTTATAGCGACGTGGAGCAGTTCTTC
.	.	TRBV5-6	TRBJ1-5	CASSLQGPNQPQHF	TGTGCCAGCAGCTTACAGGGACCCAATCAGCCCCAGCATTTT
many	TRBD2	TRBV6-6	TRBJ2-7	CASSPPGGRLAGRSYEQYF	TGTGCCAGCAGTCCACCGGGAGGCCGACTAGCGGGACGCTCCTACGAGCAGTACTTC
.	.	TRBV11-3	TRBJ2-1	CASIQGNNEQFF	TGTGCCAGCATCCAGGGCAACAATGAGCAGTTCTTC
.	.	TRBV15	TRBJ2-7	CATSRDEVKTTYEQYF	TGTGCCACCAGCAGAGATGAGGTAAAGACCACCTACGAGCAGTACTTC
once	TRBD1	TRBV5-1	TRBJ2-1	CASSLETGASYNEQFF	TGCGCCAGCAGCTTGGAGACAGGGGCTAGCTACAATGAGCAGTTCTTC
few	TRBD2	TRBV4-1	TRBJ2-1	CASSQRTSGAYNEQFF	TGCGCCAGCAGCCAGCGTACTAGCGGAGCTTACAATGAGCAGTTCTTC
once	.	TRBV27	TRBJ2-1	CASSFPGDEQFF	TGTGCCAGCAGTTTCCCCGGTGATGAGCAGTTCTTC
.	TRBD1	TRBV7-8	TRBJ1-3	CASSLKGQGASGGNTIYF	TGTGCCAGCAGCTTAAAGGGACAGGGCGCCTCGGGAGGAAACACCATATATTTT
once	.	TRBV19	TRBJ1-2	CASSPSRGGHGYTF	TGTGCCAGTAGTCCCTCCCGAGGGGGACATGGCTACACCTTC
.	TRBD1	TRBV6-6	TRBJ2-5	CASSLPAGGRETQYF	TGTGCCAGCAGTTTACCCGCAGGGGGCCGGGAGACCCAGTACTTC
.	TRBD2	TRBV7-2	TRBJ2-2	CASSLGLASGELFF	TGTGCCAGCAGCTTAGGACTAGCATCCGGGGAGCTGTTTTTT
once	.	TRBV7-2	TRBJ2-2	CASSSMGGGYTGELFF	TGTGCCAGCAGTTCAATGGGAGGGGGGTACACCGGGGAGCTGTTTTTT
.	.	TRBV18	TRBJ1-4	CASSPLTGQGEKLFF	TGTGCCAGCTCACCACTAACAGGGCAAGGGGAAAAACTGTTTTTT
.	.	TRBV6-1	TRBJ2-5	CASSELARLQETQYF	TGTGCCAGCAGTGAGCTAGCTCGTCTCCAAGAGACCCAGTACTTC
once	.	TRBV11-2	TRBJ2-1	CASSLVGTYNEQFF	TGTGCCAGCAGCTTAGTCGGGACTTACAATGAGCAGTTCTTC
.	TRBD2	TRBV7-9	TRBJ2-5	CASSIVTSGQETQYF	TGTGCCAGCAGCATCGTGACTAGCGGTCAAGAGACCCAGTACTTC
.	.	TRBV13	TRBJ1-1	CASSPRGMNTEAFF	TGTGCCAGCAGCCCCCGCGGTATGAACACTGAAGCTTTCTTT
.	TRBD1	TRBV14	TRBJ1-3	CASSQQGSGNTIYF	TGTGCCAGCAGTCAACAGGGGTCTGGAAACACCATATATTTT
.	TRBD1	TRBV2	TRBJ2-1	CASEGTDYNEQFF	TGTGCCAGCGAGGGGACAGACTACAATGAGCAGTTCTTC
.	TRBD1	TRBV5-5	TRBJ2-7	CASSLAAGGALTRTYEQYF	TGTGCCAGCAGCTTGGCCGCAGGGGGCGCTTTGACACGGACCTACGAGCAGTACTTC
once	.	TRBV2	TRBJ2-3	CASSLPPQGNTDTQYF	TGTGCCAGCAGTCTCCCGCCTCAGGGGAACACAGATACGCAGTATTTT
.	.	TRBV19	TRBJ1-2	CARTGINYGYTF	TGTGCCAGAACCGGGATAAACTATGGCTACACCTTC
.	TRBD1	TRBV4-3	TRBJ2-7	CASSQTGGEQYF	TGCGCTAGCAGCCAGACAGGGGGCGAGCAGTACTTC
few	.	TRBV30	TRBJ2-7	CAWSVPGETYEQYF	TGTGCCTGGAGTGTACCAGGGGAAACCTACGAGCAGTACTTC
.	TRBD2	TRBV11-2	TRBJ2-2	CASSLGRGGRVTGELFF	TGTGCCAGCAGCTTAGGCCGCGGGGGTCGCGTCACCGGGGAGCTGTTTTTT
.	TRBD1	TRBV4-1	TRBJ1-5	CASSQEPGTGLNQPQHF	TGCGCCAGCAGCCAAGAGCCAGGGACAGGGCTAAATCAGCCCCAGCATTTT